This is a list of T cell receptor beta chains from one sample in a study of T cell responses to AZD1222 COVID-19 vaccine. Clones were read by immunoSEQ multiplex PCR, and TCRdb kept only the in-frame ones, dropping some. The sample records 85,000 to 110,000 clones, roughly 88% being singletons. Sequenced material: peripheral blood, taken on day 0 of AZD1222 vaccination. Source of these receptors: an adult in good health. The conserved cysteine and the conserved F or W are not part of the CDR3 here. Fields, in order: J gene, CDR3 length, V gene, CDR3 protein.

j_gene: TRBJ2-5; len: 10; v_gene: TRBV29-1; CDR3aa: SVEGEQETQY
j_gene: TRBJ2-2; len: 12; v_gene: TRBV30; CDR3aa: AWMVTGVAGELF
j_gene: TRBJ1-2; len: 13; v_gene: TRBV7-6; CDR3aa: ASSLGGGITGDYT
j_gene: TRBJ1-1; len: 13; v_gene: TRBV19; CDR3aa: ASREPGDLNTEAF
j_gene: TRBJ2-6; len: 12; v_gene: TRBV29-1; CDR3aa: SVEVISGANVLT
j_gene: TRBJ2-7; len: 13; v_gene: TRBV5-6; CDR3aa: ASSPGRGASYEQY
j_gene: TRBJ2-2; len: 13; v_gene: TRBV7-6; CDR3aa: ASSLLLGATGELF
j_gene: TRBJ2-2; len: 10; v_gene: TRBV19; CDR3aa: ASQGNTGELF
j_gene: TRBJ2-5; len: 11; v_gene: TRBV5-4; CDR3aa: ASSLAGAETQY
j_gene: TRBJ2-1; len: 13; v_gene: TRBV7-8; CDR3aa: ASSRLAGGEGEQF
j_gene: TRBJ1-5; len: 13; v_gene: TRBV9; CDR3aa: ASSPDPASNQPQH
j_gene: TRBJ1-1; len: 10; v_gene: TRBV3-1/TRBV3-2; CDR3aa: ASSQQGRRAF
j_gene: TRBJ2-7; len: 13; v_gene: TRBV30; CDR3aa: AWSVGQVNSYEQY
j_gene: TRBJ1-2; len: 11; v_gene: TRBV6-4; CDR3aa: ASRGQEADGYT
j_gene: TRBJ1-3; len: 13; v_gene: TRBV4-1; CDR3aa: ASSQDTGAGNTIY
j_gene: TRBJ1-1; len: 14; v_gene: TRBV28; CDR3aa: ASSTRDRGPGTEAF
j_gene: TRBJ2-2; len: 14; v_gene: TRBV7-8; CDR3aa: ASSLTGALMTGELF
j_gene: TRBJ1-5; len: 15; v_gene: TRBV28; CDR3aa: ASSPPPGRKSNQPQH
j_gene: TRBJ1-2; len: 12; v_gene: TRBV7-9; CDR3aa: ASSETGTDYGYT
j_gene: TRBJ1-2; len: 11; v_gene: TRBV11-2; CDR3aa: ASSRTGDGGYT
j_gene: TRBJ2-1; len: 12; v_gene: TRBV3-1/TRBV3-2; CDR3aa: ASRRQGPYNEQF
j_gene: TRBJ1-3; len: 13; v_gene: TRBV7-8; CDR3aa: ASSPNTGTGNTIY
j_gene: TRBJ1-5; len: 14; v_gene: TRBV2; CDR3aa: ASSVVGEGVNQPQH
j_gene: TRBJ2-1; len: 13; v_gene: TRBV5-1; CDR3aa: ASSLGSMSYNEQF
j_gene: TRBJ2-3; len: 14; v_gene: TRBV4-2; CDR3aa: ASSSNSGGATDTQY
j_gene: TRBJ1-6; len: 14; v_gene: TRBV10-3; CDR3aa: AISESEGEGNSPLH
j_gene: TRBJ2-1; len: 11; v_gene: TRBV7-6; CDR3aa: ASSLAPDNEQF
j_gene: TRBJ1-1; len: 12; v_gene: TRBV18; CDR3aa: ASSIGTGKTEAF
j_gene: TRBJ2-1; len: 13; v_gene: TRBV5-4; CDR3aa: ASSPADRFYNEQF
j_gene: TRBJ1-3; len: 15; v_gene: TRBV7-6; CDR3aa: ASSSGQPFMNGNTIY
j_gene: TRBJ1-6; len: 11; v_gene: TRBV3-1/TRBV3-2; CDR3aa: ASSQDWGESLH
j_gene: TRBJ2-5; len: 14; v_gene: TRBV15; CDR3aa: ATSRVKRGLGETQY
j_gene: TRBJ2-1; len: 12; v_gene: TRBV9; CDR3aa: ASSPTPTGDEQF
j_gene: TRBJ2-7; len: 12; v_gene: TRBV28; CDR3aa: ASSGSETRSLEY
j_gene: TRBJ2-1; len: 11; v_gene: TRBV27; CDR3aa: ASSPDPGNEQF
j_gene: TRBJ1-2; len: 13; v_gene: TRBV9; CDR3aa: ASSLSSGTGPGYT
j_gene: TRBJ2-7; len: 13; v_gene: TRBV18; CDR3aa: ASSESRDSAYEQY
j_gene: TRBJ1-6; len: 14; v_gene: TRBV19; CDR3aa: ASSTGTARNNSPLH
j_gene: TRBJ2-6; len: 12; v_gene: TRBV6-2/TRBV6-3; CDR3aa: ASSWDSGANVLT
j_gene: TRBJ1-2; len: 9; v_gene: TRBV19; CDR3aa: ASSIDRGYT
j_gene: TRBJ2-7; len: 13; v_gene: TRBV27; CDR3aa: ASSVIAGGLHEQY
j_gene: TRBJ2-5; len: 14; v_gene: TRBV19; CDR3aa: ASSVLIASGGETQY
j_gene: TRBJ2-2; len: 14; v_gene: TRBV3-1/TRBV3-2; CDR3aa: ASSQDGGSNTGELF
j_gene: TRBJ1-5; len: 11; v_gene: TRBV2; CDR3aa: ASKEDSNQPQH
j_gene: TRBJ1-2; len: 11; v_gene: TRBV7-9; CDR3aa: ASSLGQDYGYT
j_gene: TRBJ1-6; len: 12; v_gene: TRBV30; CDR3aa: AWSVPGAVTPLH
j_gene: TRBJ1-1; len: 11; v_gene: TRBV18; CDR3aa: ASSPRGLPEAF
j_gene: TRBJ1-5; len: 12; v_gene: TRBV5-1; CDR3aa: ASSYAGGEQPQH
j_gene: TRBJ2-4; len: 11; v_gene: TRBV3-1/TRBV3-2; CDR3aa: ASSQGSANIQY
j_gene: TRBJ1-5; len: 12; v_gene: TRBV5-1; CDR3aa: ASSLGVSNQPQH
j_gene: TRBJ2-7; len: 12; v_gene: TRBV30; CDR3aa: AWGTGGATYEQY
j_gene: TRBJ2-3; len: 13; v_gene: TRBV19; CDR3aa: AISRTSGSTDTQY
j_gene: TRBJ1-2; len: 13; v_gene: TRBV6-5; CDR3aa: ASSYSLQGTYGYT
j_gene: TRBJ2-1; len: 11; v_gene: TRBV5-1; CDR3aa: ASRLADYNEQF
j_gene: TRBJ2-5; len: 11; v_gene: TRBV11-3; CDR3aa: ASSNTGGGTQY
j_gene: TRBJ1-2; len: 12; v_gene: TRBV6-4; CDR3aa: ASSLEQGSYGYT
j_gene: TRBJ2-3; len: 14; v_gene: TRBV5-4; CDR3aa: ASSYSGGAGTDTQY